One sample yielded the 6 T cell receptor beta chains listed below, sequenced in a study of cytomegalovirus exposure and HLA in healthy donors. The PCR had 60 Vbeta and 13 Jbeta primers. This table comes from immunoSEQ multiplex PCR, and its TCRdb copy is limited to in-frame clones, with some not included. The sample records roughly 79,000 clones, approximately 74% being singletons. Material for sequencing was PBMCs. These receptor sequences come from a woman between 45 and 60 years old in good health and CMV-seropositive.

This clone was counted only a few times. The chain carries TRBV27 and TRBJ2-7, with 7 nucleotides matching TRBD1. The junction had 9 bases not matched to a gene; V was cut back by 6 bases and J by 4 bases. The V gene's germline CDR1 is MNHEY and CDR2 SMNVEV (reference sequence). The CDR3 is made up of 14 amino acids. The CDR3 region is CASSETGTEYEQYF. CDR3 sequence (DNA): TGTGCCAGCAGCGAAACCGGGACAGAGTACGAGCAGTACTTC.

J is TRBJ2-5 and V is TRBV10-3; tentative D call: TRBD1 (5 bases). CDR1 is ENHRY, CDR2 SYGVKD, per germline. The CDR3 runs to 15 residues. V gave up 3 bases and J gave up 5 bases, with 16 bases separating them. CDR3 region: CAISEPRGIGETQYF. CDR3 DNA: TGTGCCATCAGTGAACCAAGGGGCATTGGGGAGACCCAGTACTTC.

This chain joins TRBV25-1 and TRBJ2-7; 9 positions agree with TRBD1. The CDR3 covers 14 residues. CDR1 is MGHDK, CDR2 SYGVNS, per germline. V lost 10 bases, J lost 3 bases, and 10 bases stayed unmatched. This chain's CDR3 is CATRSSGQGYEQYF. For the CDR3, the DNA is TGTGCCACCCGATCCTCGGGACAGGGCTACGAGCAGTACTTC.

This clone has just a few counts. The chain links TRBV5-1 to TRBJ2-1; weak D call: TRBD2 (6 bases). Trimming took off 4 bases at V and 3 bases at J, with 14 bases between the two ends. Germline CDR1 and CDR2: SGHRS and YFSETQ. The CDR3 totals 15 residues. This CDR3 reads CASSLGVADYNEQFF. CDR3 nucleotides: TGCGCCAGCAGCCTGGGGGTAGCGGACTACAATGAGCAGTTCTTC.

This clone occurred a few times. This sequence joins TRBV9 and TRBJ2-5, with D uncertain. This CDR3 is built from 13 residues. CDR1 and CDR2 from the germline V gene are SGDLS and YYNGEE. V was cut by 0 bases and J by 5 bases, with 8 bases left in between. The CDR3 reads CASSVDVLETQYF. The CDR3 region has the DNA TGTGCCAGCAGCGTAGATGTATTGGAGACCCAGTACTTC.

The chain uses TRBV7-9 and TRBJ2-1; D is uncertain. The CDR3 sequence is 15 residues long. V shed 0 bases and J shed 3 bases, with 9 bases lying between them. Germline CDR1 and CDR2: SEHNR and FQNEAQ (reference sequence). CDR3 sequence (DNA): TGTGCCAGCAGCTTAGCCACAGCTTTCTACAATGAGCAGTTCTTC. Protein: CASSLATAFYNEQFF.